The 24 T cell receptor beta chains listed next were all sequenced from one sample in a study of blood T cell repertoires in COVID-19. Measured with immunoSEQ multiplex PCR; TCRdb has only the in-frame clones, and not every one. The data contain around 270,000 clones, roughly 88% of them singletons. Sequencing used PBMCs or T cells enriched from blood (not recorded which). These receptors all stem from a woman aged 35 to 49 who had been exposed to COVID-19.

The rearrangement links TRBV9 to TRBJ2-7; D remains ambiguous. Germline lookup yields CDR1 SGDLS and CDR2 YYNGEE. Trimming left V 4 bases short and J 6 bases short, with 20 bases between. The CDR3 contains 15 residues. The CDR3 spells CASSFSGSTSGEQYF. Written as DNA, the CDR3 is TGTGCCAGCAGCTTTTCCGGGTCTACATCTGGCGAGCAGTACTTC.

This chain links TRBV5-1 with TRBJ1-1, with TRBD1 identical over 9 bases. V lost 0 bases and J lost 4; bases outside the gene matches: 7. The CDR3 contains 16 residues. CDR1 SGHRS and CDR2 YFSETQ come from the germline V gene. As DNA, the CDR3 is TGCGCCAGCAGCTTGGTACAGGGGGCGACGAGCACTGAAGCTTTCTTT. Amino acid sequence: CASSLVQGATSTEAFF.

V usage is TRBV30 and J usage is TRBJ1-2; D is unclear. CDR1 and CDR2 (germline): GTSNPN, SVGIG (reference sequence). The V end lost 8 bases, the J end lost 4 bases, and 11 bases lay between the germline ends. The CDR3 is 11 amino acids. The CDR3: CAGGMIYGYTF. The CDR3 bases are TGTGCCGGAGGTATGATCTATGGCTACACCTTC. Looking up the rest from reference TRBV30 and TRBJ1-2 gives the full variable domain: SQTIHQWPATLVQPVGSPLSLECTVEGTSNPNLYWYRQAAGRGLQLLFYSVGIGQISSEVPQNLSASRPQDRQFILSSKKLLLSDSGFYLCAGGMIYGYTFGSGTRLTVV.

The chain carries TRBV7-9 and TRBJ2-1; a possible D gene is TRBD1 (6 bases). Germline CDR1 and CDR2: SEHNR and FQNEAQ (reference sequence). V was pared by 3 bases and J by 3 bases, with 12 bases between. CDR3 size: 15 residues. The CDR3 spells CASSLLTGIYNEQFF. The CDR3 DNA reads TGTGCCAGCAGCTTGCTTACAGGGATCTACAATGAGCAGTTCTTC.

CDR3 bases: TGTGCCATCAGTGGGGAGGAAGGGTATAGGTATGAGCAGTTCTTC. It translates to CAISGEEGYRYEQFF. The chain uses TRBV10-3 and TRBJ2-1, with D possibly being TRBD2 (6 bases). Germline V CDR1 and CDR2: ENHRY, SYGVKD. V shed 4 bases and J shed 8 bases, with 18 bases lying between them. The CDR3 covers 15 residues.

This clone was picked up one time. This chain connects TRBV6-2 or TRBV6-3 to TRBJ2-5; 8 bases are a match to TRBD1. CDR1 is MNHEY and CDR2 is SVGEGT in the germline V gene. After removal of 4 bases from V and 6 bases from J, the junction contained 7 bases not matched to a gene. The CDR3 is made up of 14 amino acids. The CDR3 spells CASSFDRGLKTQYF. The CDR3 bases are TGTGCCAGCAGTTTTGACAGGGGTTTGAAGACCCAGTACTTC.

This clone was detected once. The chain uses TRBV6-6 and TRBJ1-6; 9 nucleotides match TRBD1. The trim removed 5 bases at V and 9 bases at J, leaving 5 bases unmatched. This CDR3 spans 14 amino acids. Looked up from germline, CDR1 is MNHNY and CDR2 is SVGAGI (reference sequence). In DNA, the CDR3 is TGTGCCAGCAGTCGGGACAGGGCCGGTTCACCCCTCCACTTT. Translated, it gives CASSRDRAGSPLHF.

The gene calls are TRBV3-1 (or the pseudogene TRBV3-2) and TRBJ1-2, with 8 nucleotides matching TRBD1. V shed 0 bases and J 7 bases; nucleotides not matched to a gene: 7. This CDR3 is built from 15 residues. Germline CDR1 reads LGHDT; CDR2 reads YNNKEL (reference sequence). The CDR3 bases are TGTGCCAGCAGCCAAGATATAGGGACAGGCCGTGGCTACACCTTC. It is translated as CASSQDIGTGRGYTF.

The chain recombines TRBV30 with TRBJ1-4; the D gene is possibly TRBD1 (5 bases). CDR3 length equals 14 residues. CDR1 is GTSNPN and CDR2 is SVGIG in the germline V gene (reference sequence). V lost 4 bases and J lost 4, with 13 bases in between. CDR3 nucleotides: TGTGCCTGGATCGACAGCCGCCTTAATGAAAAACTGTTTTTT. Translated: CAWIDSRLNEKLFF. Full variable domain (missing parts from reference TRBV30 and TRBJ1-4): SQTIHQWPATLVQPVGSPLSLECTVEGTSNPNLYWYRQAAGRGLQLLFYSVGIGQISSEVPQNLSASRPQDRQFILSSKKLLLSDSGFYLCAWIDSRLNEKLFFGSGTQLSVL.

The rearrangement links TRBV19 to TRBJ2-7, with D possibly being TRBD1 (6 bases). The CDR3 is made up of 11 amino acids. In germline, CDR1 is LNHDA, CDR2 SQIVND (reference sequence). The CDR3 is CASSIPQGPHV. The CDR3, as DNA: TGTGCCAGTAGTATTCCCCAGGGGCCACACGTC.

This sequence joins TRBV4-3 and TRBJ1-4, with a weak D call TRBD1 (5 bases). The CDR3 consists of 16 residues. The germline CDR1 and CDR2 sequences are LGHNA and YSLEER. Trimming left V 0 bases short and J 4 bases short, with 12 bases between. CDR3 region: CASSQDHGGGNEKLFF. As DNA, the CDR3 is TGCGCCAGCAGCCAAGACCACGGGGGGGGTAATGAAAAACTGTTTTTT.

The chain combines TRBV30 with TRBJ2-1, with 11 bases that match TRBD2. J lost 7 bases, V lost 3 bases, and 23 bases had no gene match. The CDR3 spans 20 residues. Germline V gives CDR1 GTSNPN, CDR2 SVGIG (reference sequence). CDR3 bases: TGTGCCTGGAGGCCAATTAGGGCAATCTTGGGACTAGCGGAAGAAAATGAGCAGTTCTTC. Translation gives CAWRPIRAILGLAEENEQFF.

The chain recombines TRBV6-7 with TRBJ2-3; 10 bases are a match to TRBD2. TRBV6-7 is designated an ORF whose function remains uncertain. Trimming at V came to 4 bases and at J to 4 bases, leaving 5 bases not matched to a gene. The CDR3 runs to 15 residues. Here the CDR3 reads CASSFLAGAADTQYF. The CDR3 DNA reads TGTGCCAGCAGTTTCCTAGCGGGAGCCGCAGATACGCAGTATTTT.

The CDR3 coding sequence is TGTGCCAGCAGCTTAGTAGGCGGGGGGGCGAGTAGAGATACGCAGTATTTT. Amino acid sequence: CASSLVGGGASRDTQYF. The chain combines TRBV7-2 with TRBJ2-3, with 9 nucleotides matching TRBD2. The CDR3 runs to 17 residues. Germline V gene data show CDR1 as SGHTA and CDR2 as FQGNSA. The trim removed 1 base at V and 5 bases at J, leaving 10 bases unmatched.

This chain uses TRBV30 with TRBJ2-3; TRBD1 matches 9 bases. The V segment lost 1 base and the J segment 1 base; nucleotides outside the gene matches: 3. Germline V CDR1 and CDR2: GTSNPN, SVGIG (reference sequence). This CDR3 contains 15 residues. The chain's CDR3 is CAWSARTGGTDTQYF. The CDR3 bases are TGTGCCTGGAGTGCTCGGACAGGGGGCACAGATACGCAGTATTTT.

The V call is TRBV19, the J call TRBJ2-5; TRBD2 is a possible D gene (5 bases). Trimming took 8 bases from V and 2 from J, leaving 12 bases between them. Germline CDR1 reads LNHDA; CDR2 reads SQIVND (reference sequence). The CDR3 is 13 amino acids. This CDR3 reads CASDSPGQETQYF. The CDR3 DNA is TGTGCCAGTGATTCACCGGGACAAGAGACCCAGTACTTC. Filled out from reference TRBV19 and TRBJ2-5, the complete variable domain reads DGGITQSPKYLFRKEGQNVTLSCEQNLNHDAMYWYRQDPGQGLRLIYYSQIVNDFQKGDIAEGYSVSREKKESFPLTVTSAQKNPTAFYLCASDSPGQETQYFGPGTRLLVL.

J is TRBJ2-7 and V is TRBV6-6, with TRBD1 matching over 7 bases. Germline CDR1 reads MNHNY; CDR2 reads SVGAGI (reference sequence). CDR3 size: 20 residues. J gave up 3 bases and V 6 bases, and 26 bases lay outside the gene matches. CDR3 region: CASSNYRRDSQLPRLYEQYV. The CDR3 nucleotides are TGTGCCAGCAGCAACTACCGACGGGACAGTCAACTGCCAAGGCTCTACGAGCAGTACGTC.

This clone was seen once. J is TRBJ2-1 and V is TRBV7-2; 11 bases are a match to TRBD2. Germline V lookup: CDR1 SGHTA, CDR2 FQGNSA. Losses at the gene ends were 7 bases for V and 5 bases for J; bases not matched to a gene: 4. The CDR3 length is 14 residues. DNA for the CDR3: TGTGCCAGCATATTGACTAGCGGGAACAATGAGCAGTTCTTC. Amino acid sequence: CASILTSGNNEQFF. The full variable domain, rest sourced from reference TRBV7-2 and TRBJ2-1, is GAGVSQSPSNKVTEKGKDVELRCDPISGHTALYWYRQSLGQGLEFLIYFQGNSAPDKSGLPSDRFSAERTGGSVSTLTIQRTQQEDSAVYLCASILTSGNNEQFFGPGTRLTVL.

This chain connects TRBV6-7 to TRBJ1-4, with unresolved D. TRBV6-7 is identified as an open reading frame with a role that is uncertain. Deletions cut 8 bases from V and 5 bases from J, with 24 bases between. The CDR3 sequence is 17 residues long. Written as DNA, the CDR3 is TGTGCCAGCGTTCGCCCCCTTACGGGGAGAGGAAATGAAAAACTGTTTTTT. This encodes CASVRPLTGRGNEKLFF.

The chain recombines TRBV19 with TRBJ2-1; TRBD2 is a possible D gene (7 bases). Per the germline V gene, CDR1 is LNHDA and CDR2 is SQIVND (reference sequence). V was cut by 5 bases and J by 10 bases, with 15 bases left in between. The CDR3 sequence is 13 residues long. CDR3 DNA sequence: TGTGCCAGTAGTGGGGGGGCGGAATACGAGCAGTTCTTC. This sequence encodes CASSGGAEYEQFF.

This clone was recorded once. This rearrangement joins TRBV7-9 to TRBJ1-2, with D possibly TRBD1 on 5 matching bases. The CDR3 is made up of 14 amino acids. V lost 4 bases and J 6 bases, leaving 15 bases between the germline ends. CDR1 and CDR2 from the germline V gene are SEHNR and FQNEAQ (reference sequence). The CDR3: CASSSAGGRHGYTF. In DNA, the CDR3 is TGTGCCAGCAGCTCAGCGGGGGGAAGGCATGGCTACACCTTC.

V gene TRBV30 combines with J gene TRBJ1-2, with 9 bases that match TRBD1. The J segment lost 8 bases and the V segment lost 2 bases, leaving 6 bases of the junction unmatched. This CDR3 contains 13 residues. The V gene's germline CDR1 is GTSNPN and CDR2 SVGIG (reference sequence). CDR3 region: CAWSRTGVGGYTF. The CDR3 DNA is TGTGCCTGGAGTCGGACAGGGGTGGGAGGCTACACCTTC.

The rearrangement links TRBV6-6 to TRBJ1-1; the match to TRBD1 covers 7 bases. Germline values: CDR1 MNHNY, CDR2 SVGAGI (reference sequence). The CDR3 spans 15 residues. V lost 6 bases to trimming and J lost 4 bases; unmatched junction nucleotides: 11. In DNA, the CDR3 is TGTGCCAGCAGGGGACAGAAGGGTCGGGTCACTGAAGCTTTCTTT. This encodes CASRGQKGRVTEAFF.

This clone has just one count. The chain employs TRBV6-5 and TRBJ2-5, with D unclear. The germline V gene has CDR1 MNHEY and CDR2 SVGAGI. Trimming removed 8 bases at V and 0 bases at J, with 10 bases between. The CDR3 is made up of 13 amino acids. The CDR3 sequence is CASHDTYQETQYF. In DNA form, the CDR3 reads TGTGCCAGCCACGACACCTACCAAGAGACCCAGTACTTC.